The 24 T cell receptor beta chains reported below all come from one sample, sequenced in a study of Graves' ophthalmopathy and Graves' hyperthyroidism. TCR beta CDR3 regions were amplified from RNA transcripts. RT-PCR with HTBI primers came first, then second-round multiplex PCR. Using its own MiXCR run on the multiplex PCR reads, TCRdb lists one record per CDR3 protein. The table shows almost 750,000 distinct CDR3 sequences, with roughly 41% occurring only once. Sequencing used peripheral blood. These receptors were taken from an adult man with Graves' ophthalmopathy.

This clonotype occurred a few times. The gene calls are TRBV7-9 and TRBJ2-5; 13 nucleotides line up with TRBD2. Germline CDR1 reads SEHNR; CDR2 reads FQNEAQ (reference sequence). This CDR3 is built from 15 residues. With V trimmed by 6 bases and J by 5 bases, 6 bases remained unmatched. Here the CDR3 DNA reads TGTGCCAGCAGTTTACGGACTAGCGGGAGCGAGACCCAGTACTTC. Its translation: CASSLRTSGSETQYF.

The chain couples TRBV4-3 to TRBJ2-2, with 11 bases matching TRBD2. Germline V gene data show CDR1 as LGHNA and CDR2 as YSLEER. The CDR3 is made up of 17 amino acids. The J segment lost 7 bases and the V segment lost 3 bases, leaving 10 bases of the junction unmatched. CDR3 DNA: TGCGCCAGCAGCCAGGGTCATAGCGGGAGGGCCGTCGGGGAGCTGTTTTTT. The encoded protein is CASSQGHSGRAVGELFF.

The sample holds one count of this clonotype. The chain uses TRBV7-2 and TRBJ2-7; D is unclear. CDR1 is SGHTA and CDR2 is FQGNSA in the germline V gene. Trimming took off 3 bases at V and 2 bases at J, with 8 bases between the two ends. The CDR3 loop spans 13 amino acids. The CDR3 loop reads CASSFLDTYEQYF. As DNA, the CDR3 is TGTGCCAGCAGCTTCCTAGACACCTACGAGCAGTACTTC.

V and J are TRBV14 and TRBJ1-1, with D tentatively TRBD1 (5 bases). Trimming shortened V by 4 bases and J by 0 bases, and 21 bases separated the two germline ends. The CDR3 is 18 amino acids. The germline V gene encodes CDR1 SGHDN and CDR2 FVKESK. The CDR3 DNA reads TGTGCCAGCAGCCCGAAAGGTTCCCCGGGACGGGTGAACACTGAAGCTTTCTTT. Residues: CASSPKGSPGRVNTEAFF.

The chain has TRBV6-6 and TRBJ1-6; TRBD1 is a possible D gene (6 bases). This CDR3 region has 15 residues. Trimming took 2 bases from V and 5 from J, leaving 10 bases between them. Germline V gene sequence: CDR1 MNHNY, CDR2 SVGAGI (reference sequence). The CDR3 region has the DNA TGTGCCAGCAGTTACCTCAGGGGCGATAATTCACCCCTCCACTTT. Translating gives CASSYLRGDNSPLHF.

This clonotype was seen only once. The rearrangement joins TRBV2 to TRBJ2-5; TRBD2 aligns across 13 bases. V gave up 4 bases and J gave up 7 bases; unmatched junction bases: 6. CDR1 and CDR2 from the germline V gene are SNHLY and FYNNEI. The CDR3 contains 15 residues. The CDR3 DNA reads TGTGCCAGCAGTGGGACTAGCGGGGGTGTAGGGACCCAGTACTTC. Translating gives CASSGTSGGVGTQYF.

Concerning this clonotype: This may come from a read error, since a much larger clone is one base off. This chain uses TRBV10-3 with TRBJ1-2, with D maybe TRBD1 (6 bases). Germline values: CDR1 ENHRY, CDR2 SYGVKD. V was trimmed by 2 bases and J by 7 bases, leaving 17 bases between them. The length of the CDR3 is 15 residues. The CDR3 loop reads CAISETSGGAFGYTF. CDR3 sequence (DNA): TGTGCCATCAGTGAGACCTCCGGGGGGGCCTTTGGCTACACCTTC.

The chain employs TRBV25-1 and TRBJ2-2, with D maybe TRBD2 (5 bases). The CDR3 spans 15 residues. Trimming stripped 7 bases from V and 0 bases from J, with 12 bases between. The V gene's germline CDR1 is MGHDK and CDR2 SYGVNS. The CDR3, as DNA: TGTGCCAGCATTCCGGGGTTCGCGAACACCGGGGAGCTGTTTTTT. Protein product: CASIPGFANTGELFF.

The chain couples TRBV7-3 to TRBJ1-1, with TRBD1 matching 7 bases. The CDR3 is 11 residues long. The germline V gene encodes CDR1 SGHTA and CDR2 FQGTGA. With 5 bases clipped from V and 7 bases from J, the junction kept 1 base outside the gene matches. CDR3 nucleotides: TGTGCCAGCAGCAGGGGGCTTGAAGCTTTCTTT. It codes for CASSRGLEAFF.

This clonotype has a handful of counts. The J gene is TRBJ1-1, the V gene TRBV5-1; weak D call: TRBD1 (5 bases). CDR3 size: 14 residues. The ends were cut back, 2 bases at V and 1 base at J, with 9 bases in the middle. Per the germline V gene, CDR1 is SGHRS and CDR2 is YFSETQ. CDR3 region: CASSFATANTEAFF. As DNA, the CDR3 is TGCGCCAGCAGCTTCGCGACAGCGAACACTGAAGCTTTCTTT.

This clonotype was seen once. The V gene is TRBV10-3, the J gene TRBJ2-5; D is perhaps TRBD2 (6 bases). V lost 4 bases to trimming and J lost 2 bases, with 11 bases between them. CDR1 is ENHRY, CDR2 SYGVKD, per germline. The CDR3 is 14 residues long. The DNA of the CDR3 is TGTGCCATCAGTGTCGGGGGAAATCAAGAGACCCAGTACTTC. The encoded protein is CAISVGGNQETQYF.

This clonotype has only one observation. V and J are TRBV5-1 and TRBJ2-2, with D possibly TRBD1 on 6 matching bases. The CDR3 covers 17 residues. V dropped 1 base and J dropped 1 base, with 14 bases sitting between them. Germline CDR1 SGHRS, CDR2 YFSETQ. The CDR3 DNA reads TGCGCCAGCAGCTTGAATTTCCGGGACAAGAACACCGGGGAGCTGTTTTTT. This codes for CASSLNFRDKNTGELFF. Together with reference TRBV5-1 and TRBJ2-2, the CDR3 gives the full variable domain: KAGVTQTPRYLIKTRGQQVTLSCSPISGHRSVSWYQQTPGQGLQFLFEYFSETQRNKGNFPGRFSGRQFSNSRSEMNVSTLELGDSALYLCASSLNFRDKNTGELFFGEGSRLTVL.

The chain uses TRBV25-1 and TRBJ2-2; 8 nucleotides line up with TRBD1. The ends lost 6 bases at V and 4 bases at J; junction bases unmatched: 22. Germline V gives CDR1 MGHDK, CDR2 SYGVNS. The CDR3 is 20 amino acids. The DNA of the CDR3 is TGTGCCAGCAGCCTGTGGGACAGGTCGAGCGGTGGATGTTCCACCGGGGAGCTGTTTTTT. It specifies CASSLWDRSSGGCSTGELFF.

This clonotype appeared once. The chain employs TRBV25-1 and TRBJ1-6, with a tentative D call TRBD1 (5 bases). The CDR3 extends over 14 amino acids. The V and J ends lost 4 bases and 10 bases respectively, with 14 bases between them. CDR1 is MGHDK and CDR2 is SYGVNS in the germline V gene. The CDR3 here is CASSGNRQPSPLHF. CDR3 bases: TGTGCCAGCAGTGGCAACAGGCAACCCTCACCCCTCCACTTT.

This clonotype was seen ten or more times. As DNA, the CDR3 is TGTGCCAGCAGCAAGCCGACAGTCAACTATGGCTACACCTTC. This gives the protein CASSKPTVNYGYTF. J is TRBJ1-2 and V is TRBV7-9; tentatively, D is TRBD1 (5 bases). The CDR3 spans 14 residues. From germline, CDR1 is SEHNR and CDR2 FQNEAQ (reference sequence). The V end was cut by 5 bases, the J end by 2 bases, with 12 bases between. Using reference TRBV7-9 and TRBJ1-2 for the parts outside the CDR3, the full variable domain is DTGVSQNPRHKITKRGQNVTFRCDPISEHNRLYWYRQTLGQGPEFLTYFQNEAQLEKSRLLSDRFSAERPKGSFSTLEIQRTEQGDSAMYLCASSKPTVNYGYTFGSGTRLTVV.

The chain joins TRBV7-9 to TRBJ1-3; TRBD1 is a possible D gene (5 bases). Trimming left V 2 bases short and J 3 bases short, with 20 bases between. Per germline, CDR1 SEHNR and CDR2 FQNEAQ (reference sequence). This CDR3 comprises 18 residues. The chain's CDR3 is CASSLLVGAHRSGNTIYF. In nucleotides, the CDR3 is TGTGCCAGCAGCTTACTCGTCGGGGCGCATCGGAGTGGAAACACCATATATTTT.

The CDR3 spells CASSGTGSDTGELFF. The CDR3 coding sequence is TGTGCCAGCAGCGGGACAGGGTCCGACACCGGGGAGCTGTTTTTT. This chain uses TRBV25-1 with TRBJ2-2, with 9 bases that match TRBD1. This CDR3 region has 15 residues. Unmatched junction bases numbered 5, after V lost 6 bases and J lost 3 bases. Germline loops: CDR1 MGHDK, CDR2 SYGVNS.

The chain is built from TRBV25-1 and TRBJ2-3; D unclear. V lost 3 bases and J lost 8, with 12 bases in between. Germline-derived CDR1 and CDR2 are MGHDK and SYGVNS. This CDR3 is 13 amino acids long. The CDR3 bases are TGTGCCAGCAGTGATCGTAACGTAGGTACGCAGTATTTT. This encodes CASSDRNVGTQYF.

The rearrangement links TRBV10-3 to TRBJ1-2; the D gene is possibly TRBD1 (6 bases). Germline lookup yields CDR1 ENHRY and CDR2 SYGVKD. The V end was cut by 0 bases, the J end by 12 bases, with 14 bases between. CDR3 length equals 13 residues. DNA of the CDR3: TGTGCCATCAGTGAGTCAGGGGGTCTTAGGAACACCTTC. Its translation: CAISESGGLRNTF.

Notes on this clonotype: With a much larger clone just one base away, this may be a read error. The gene calls are TRBV7-9 and TRBJ1-2, with 7 nucleotides matching TRBD1. The CDR3 runs 13 residues. V was pared by 2 bases and J by 8 bases, with 5 bases of the junction left unmatched. The germline V gene has CDR1 SEHNR and CDR2 FQNEAQ (reference sequence). The CDR3: CASSLTTGRGYTF. CDR3 DNA sequence: TGTGCCAGCAGCTTAACGACAGGGCGCGGCTACACCTTC.

Turning to this clonotype: This clone may be a read error of a much larger clone one base away. The chain carries TRBV25-1 and TRBJ1-6; D gene uncertain. CDR3 length: 11 amino acids. Germline assignment: CDR1 MGHDK and CDR2 SYGVNS. The CDR3 is CASGPYSPPHF. CDR3 coding DNA: TGTGCCAGCGGACCCTATTCACCCCCCCACTTT.

This chain joins TRBV11-2 and TRBJ1-1, with TRBD1 identical over 8 bases. CDR3 size: 13 residues. Germline CDR1 SGHAT, CDR2 FQNNGV. The CDR3 nucleotides read TGTGCGATAGGCCCGGACAGGGACACTGAAGCTTTCTTT. This sequence encodes CAIGPDRDTEAFF.

J is TRBJ1-1 and V is TRBV25-1; 7 positions agree with TRBD1. The CDR3 extends over 14 amino acids. The V and J ends lost 5 bases and 10 bases, in that order; junction bases with no gene match: 13. Germline values: CDR1 MGHDK, CDR2 SYGVNS. CDR3 region: CASSYSGTAVRAFF. In nucleotides, the CDR3 is TGTGCCAGCAGTTATTCGGGGACAGCCGTGCGAGCTTTCTTT.

This clonotype was observed a handful of times. This chain joins TRBV12-3 or TRBV12-4 and TRBJ1-1; no definite D call. CDR3 length equals 12 residues. V was pared by 4 bases and J by 6 bases, with 9 bases between. CDR3 nucleotides: TGTGCCAGCAGTTCCGGTATGTCTGAAGCTTTCTTT. Protein product: CASSSGMSEAFF.